This is a list of T cell receptor beta chains from one sample in a study of neurological immune-mediated disorders. TCRdb redid the calling of the 5' RACE reads with MiXCR, one entry per CDR3 protein. The repertoire holds 45,000 or so distinct CDR3 sequences, with just over 3% as singletons. The material sequenced was PBMCs. Receptors were obtained from a woman aged 50 to 60 with multiple sclerosis. The CDR3 runs from the conserved cysteine through the conserved F or W. Clone size, where shown, is once, few, many, or a class for clones that have expanded.

len: 16
j_gene: TRBJ2-1
v_gene: TRBV20-1
abundance: many
CDR3aa: CSARANGQGVYNEQFF

len: 16
j_gene: TRBJ2-3
v_gene: TRBV5-6
abundance: many
CDR3aa: CASSATSGGAADTQYF

len: 12
j_gene: TRBJ2-1
v_gene: TRBV12-3/TRBV12-4
abundance: many
CDR3aa: CASMSSYNEQFF

len: 14
j_gene: TRBJ2-1
v_gene: TRBV5-4
abundance: once
CDR3aa: CASSLGLDVDEQFF

len: 16
j_gene: TRBJ2-5
v_gene: TRBV12-3/TRBV12-4
abundance: many
CDR3aa: CASSLRRASEQETQYF

len: 13
j_gene: TRBJ1-5
v_gene: TRBV20-1
abundance: many
CDR3aa: CSASASRIEPQHF

len: 14
j_gene: TRBJ1-5
v_gene: TRBV5-1
abundance: many
CDR3aa: CASSHRPGNQPQHF

len: 18
j_gene: TRBJ2-1
v_gene: TRBV3-1
abundance: many
CDR3aa: CASRPKWTGTSEYNEQFF

len: 14
j_gene: TRBJ1-1
v_gene: TRBV7-6
abundance: many
CDR3aa: CASSLSPWYTEAFF

len: 18
j_gene: TRBJ2-1
v_gene: TRBV20-1
abundance: many
CDR3aa: CSARVLAGADGSYNEQFF

len: 14
j_gene: TRBJ1-4
v_gene: TRBV5-1
abundance: many
CDR3aa: CASSLGSGEEKLFF

len: 14
j_gene: TRBJ2-7
v_gene: TRBV29-1
abundance: .
CDR3aa: CSARSSGTTYEQYF

len: 13
j_gene: TRBJ2-5
v_gene: TRBV19
abundance: many
CDR3aa: CASRGRQQETQYF

len: 14
j_gene: TRBJ1-1
v_gene: TRBV15
abundance: many
CDR3aa: CATSPRRGSTEAFF

len: 14
j_gene: TRBJ1-2
v_gene: TRBV20-1
abundance: many
CDR3aa: CSAMAPLDGYGYTF

len: 16
j_gene: TRBJ2-2
v_gene: TRBV27
abundance: many
CDR3aa: CASSRRGPPNTGELFF

len: 13
j_gene: TRBJ2-1
v_gene: TRBV5-1
abundance: many
CDR3aa: CASSLGVDGEQFF

len: 17
j_gene: TRBJ1-5
v_gene: TRBV18
abundance: .
CDR3aa: CASSPPGRGGKNQPQHF

len: 14
j_gene: TRBJ2-2
v_gene: TRBV5-1
abundance: many
CDR3aa: CASSLTYSARELFF

len: 14
j_gene: TRBJ2-1
v_gene: TRBV10-1
abundance: many
CDR3aa: CASSDGTGDNEQFF

len: 14
j_gene: TRBJ2-2
v_gene: TRBV7-2
abundance: many
CDR3aa: CASRRALNTGELFF

len: 16
j_gene: TRBJ1-5
v_gene: TRBV18
abundance: many
CDR3aa: CASSPGVDRVTQPQHF

len: 15
j_gene: TRBJ2-3
v_gene: TRBV5-1
abundance: many
CDR3aa: CASSLGTGGASTQYF

len: 14
j_gene: TRBJ2-7
v_gene: TRBV20-1
abundance: many
CDR3aa: CSASTRQGAYEQYF

len: 14
j_gene: TRBJ2-1
v_gene: TRBV7-3
abundance: many
CDR3aa: CASSRHGQVDEQFF

len: 16
j_gene: TRBJ1-4
v_gene: TRBV6-5
abundance: many
CDR3aa: CASRTGQGAQREKLFF

len: 21
j_gene: TRBJ2-3
v_gene: TRBV5-1
abundance: many
CDR3aa: CASSLAAGGREERSLTDTQYF

len: 15
j_gene: TRBJ2-5
v_gene: TRBV20-1
abundance: many
CDR3aa: CSAPNRAWGSETQYF

len: 12
j_gene: TRBJ2-5
v_gene: TRBV28
abundance: many
CDR3aa: CASSPPGETQYF

len: 12
j_gene: TRBJ1-2
v_gene: TRBV5-6
abundance: many
CDR3aa: CASSTASYGYTF

len: 14
j_gene: TRBJ2-1
v_gene: TRBV12-3/TRBV12-4
abundance: many
CDR3aa: CASSLSSVASVEFF

len: 15
j_gene: TRBJ2-7
v_gene: TRBV7-9
abundance: many
CDR3aa: CASSLIRGSNNEQYF

len: 16
j_gene: TRBJ2-1
v_gene: TRBV18
abundance: many
CDR3aa: CASSPELGKYINEQFF

len: 12
j_gene: TRBJ2-7
v_gene: TRBV5-1
abundance: many
CDR3aa: CASSQVRYEQYF

len: 14
j_gene: TRBJ1-5
v_gene: TRBV28
abundance: many
CDR3aa: CASSPGQGDQPQHF